This is a list of T cell receptor beta chains from one sample in a study of T-cell memory formation after mild COVID-19. TCRdb re-called the 5' RACE reads through MiXCR, storing one row per CDR3 protein. Of about 110,000 distinct CDR3 sequences listed, around an eighth are singletons. Sample: PBMCs or a T cell subset sorted from them (not recorded which). These receptors originate from a man aged 18-30 years who had mild COVID-19 (a few samples of this study predate the infection). Cell type and time point are not known. Each CDR3 is given with its conserved first and last residue. D genes are given only for firm matches. Where a row states a size, it is once, few, many or the class of an expanded clone; other rows omit it.

J gene: TRBJ1-2
clone size: few
V gene: TRBV5-1
D gene: NA
CDR3 DNA: TGCGCCAGCAGCTTGGCCGGCAGGGGAGATGGCTACACCTTC
CDR3 protein: CASSLAGRGDGYTF

J gene: TRBJ2-4
clone size: few
V gene: TRBV3-1
D gene: TRBD2
CDR3 DNA: TGTGCCAGCAGCCGGACCGGGACTAGCGAGGCCAAAAACATTCAGTACTTC
CDR3 protein: CASSRTGTSEAKNIQYF

J gene: TRBJ2-2
clone size: many
V gene: TRBV9
D gene: NA
CDR3 DNA: TGTGCCAGCAGCGTAGGGGAACAGCCGAACACCGGGGAGCTGTTTTTT
CDR3 protein: CASSVGEQPNTGELFF

J gene: TRBJ2-1
clone size: few
V gene: TRBV20-1
D gene: NA
CDR3 DNA: TGCAGTGGGGGACCCCACTACAATGAGCAGTTCTTC
CDR3 protein: CSGGPHYNEQFF

J gene: TRBJ2-5
clone size: few
V gene: TRBV7-9
D gene: NA
CDR3 DNA: TGTGCCAGCGGCTACCCGCGGGACACCCGCCAAGAGACCCAGTACTTC
CDR3 protein: CASGYPRDTRQETQYF

J gene: TRBJ2-7
clone size: few
V gene: TRBV19
D gene: TRBD1
CDR3 DNA: TGTGCCAGTAGTCCGTTCGGGCCCGGGACAGGGATCTACGAGCAGTACTTC
CDR3 protein: CASSPFGPGTGIYEQYF

J gene: TRBJ2-3
clone size: few
V gene: TRBV20-1
D gene: NA
CDR3 DNA: TGCAGTGCTCTTTCAGGGGTTAGCACAGATACGCAGTATTTT
CDR3 protein: CSALSGVSTDTQYF

J gene: TRBJ2-3
clone size: NA
V gene: TRBV6-1
D gene: NA
CDR3 DNA: TGTGCCAGCCCCGAAAGGGGGTCAGACTACACAGATACGCAGTATTTT
CDR3 protein: CASPERGSDYTDTQYF

J gene: TRBJ2-1
clone size: NA
V gene: TRBV7-8
D gene: TRBD2
CDR3 DNA: TGTCCCAGCAGCTTAGGTTGGTCTAGCGGGGGGGCCCGGGAGCAGTTCTTC
CDR3 protein: CPSSLGWSSGGAREQFF

J gene: TRBJ2-1
clone size: few
V gene: TRBV29-1
D gene: NA
CDR3 DNA: TGCAGCGTTCCGCCAAAGGGGGGAACCTACAATGAGCAGTTCTTC
CDR3 protein: CSVPPKGGTYNEQFF

J gene: TRBJ1-1
clone size: few
V gene: TRBV11-2
D gene: TRBD1
CDR3 DNA: TGTGCCAGCAGCCTCCGACAGGGGCTAGACACTGAAGCTTTCTTT
CDR3 protein: CASSLRQGLDTEAFF

J gene: TRBJ2-1
clone size: few
V gene: TRBV24-1
D gene: TRBD1
CDR3 DNA: TGTGCCACCAGTGAGAGTACAGGGGCTGAGCAGTTCTTC
CDR3 protein: CATSESTGAEQFF

J gene: TRBJ2-7
clone size: few
V gene: TRBV29-1
D gene: NA
CDR3 DNA: TGCAGCGTTACCCGGGACAATGACTACGAGCAGTACTTC
CDR3 protein: CSVTRDNDYEQYF

J gene: TRBJ1-1
clone size: few
V gene: TRBV5-1
D gene: TRBD1
CDR3 DNA: TGCGCCAGCAGCCCCGAGGGGGCGTACACTGAAGCTTTCTTT
CDR3 protein: CASSPEGAYTEAFF

J gene: TRBJ2-5
clone size: NA
V gene: TRBV4-2
D gene: NA
CDR3 DNA: TGTGCCAGCAGCCAAGGGGGCGGGCGGGTCCAAGAGACCCAGTACTTC
CDR3 protein: CASSQGGGRVQETQYF

J gene: TRBJ2-3
clone size: few
V gene: TRBV27
D gene: NA
CDR3 DNA: TGTGCCAGCAGTTTATCCGACACGGCAGATACGCAGTATTTT
CDR3 protein: CASSLSDTADTQYF

J gene: TRBJ2-7
clone size: few
V gene: TRBV6-5
D gene: NA
CDR3 DNA: TGTGCCAGCAGTTACTCCTATCCGGGACCCGGGGCGAGTAGGAACGAGCAGTACTTC
CDR3 protein: CASSYSYPGPGASRNEQYF

J gene: TRBJ2-3
clone size: NA
V gene: TRBV5-6
D gene: NA
CDR3 DNA: TGTGCCAGCAGCTTGGGGTCCGGGACATGGGGCACAGATACGCAGTATTTT
CDR3 protein: CASSLGSGTWGTDTQYF

J gene: TRBJ2-3
clone size: NA
V gene: TRBV6-6
D gene: NA
CDR3 DNA: TGTGCCAGCACCCAATGGGATACGCAGTATTTT
CDR3 protein: CASTQWDTQYF

J gene: TRBJ2-7
clone size: NA
V gene: TRBV28
D gene: NA
CDR3 DNA: TGTGCCAGCAGTTGGCCGGGACACGGAGCCTACGAGCAGTACTTC
CDR3 protein: CASSWPGHGAYEQYF

J gene: TRBJ2-3
clone size: NA
V gene: TRBV9
D gene: TRBD2
CDR3 DNA: TGTGCCAGCAGCGTAGAAGGACTAGCCGCAGATACGCAGTATTTT
CDR3 protein: CASSVEGLAADTQYF

J gene: TRBJ2-3
clone size: few
V gene: TRBV7-2
D gene: NA
CDR3 DNA: TGTGCCAGCAGCGCCCGATTGTCCTACACAGATACGCAGTATTTT
CDR3 protein: CASSARLSYTDTQYF

J gene: TRBJ1-1
clone size: NA
V gene: TRBV6-2/TRBV6-3
D gene: NA
CDR3 DNA: TGTGCCAGCCTCCGGACGTACACTGAAGCTTTCTTT
CDR3 protein: CASLRTYTEAFF

J gene: TRBJ2-1
clone size: NA
V gene: TRBV28
D gene: TRBD2
CDR3 DNA: TGTGCCAGCAGTTTACTAGCGGGCTCCTACAATGAGCAGTTCTTC
CDR3 protein: CASSLLAGSYNEQFF

J gene: TRBJ2-1
clone size: few
V gene: TRBV6-5
D gene: NA
CDR3 DNA: TGTGCCAGCAGTTACATCGGGGGCGCAAGGAATGAGCAGTTCTTC
CDR3 protein: CASSYIGGARNEQFF

J gene: TRBJ2-1
clone size: few
V gene: TRBV7-9
D gene: NA
CDR3 DNA: TGTGCCAGCAGCTTTAGAGATGAGCAGTTCTTC
CDR3 protein: CASSFRDEQFF

J gene: TRBJ1-1
clone size: NA
V gene: TRBV6-6
D gene: TRBD1
CDR3 DNA: TGTGCCAGCAGTTACCTCCCGACAGGGGGGAACACTGAAGCTTTCTTT
CDR3 protein: CASSYLPTGGNTEAFF

J gene: TRBJ2-7
clone size: NA
V gene: TRBV7-3
D gene: NA
CDR3 DNA: TGTGCCAGCAGCACCTTGCCAGGGAACTACGAGCAGTACTTC
CDR3 protein: CASSTLPGNYEQYF

J gene: TRBJ2-1
clone size: many
V gene: TRBV29-1
D gene: NA
CDR3 DNA: TGCAGCGGGGGGATTCCAGGCAATGAGCAGTTCTTC
CDR3 protein: CSGGIPGNEQFF

J gene: TRBJ2-7
clone size: NA
V gene: TRBV20-1
D gene: NA
CDR3 DNA: TGCAGTGCTAGAGGCCAGGACGGGGACCATATCTACGAGCAGTACTTC
CDR3 protein: CSARGQDGDHIYEQYF

J gene: TRBJ1-2
clone size: few
V gene: TRBV20-1
D gene: NA
CDR3 DNA: TGCAGTGCCCCGGCGGGACCTGGCTACACCTTC
CDR3 protein: CSAPAGPGYTF

J gene: TRBJ2-7
clone size: NA
V gene: TRBV4-1
D gene: NA
CDR3 DNA: TGCGCCAGCAGCCATGCCGGGGAGAACTACGAGCAGTACTTC
CDR3 protein: CASSHAGENYEQYF